One sample yielded the 15 T cell receptor beta chains listed below, sequenced in a study of cytomegalovirus exposure and HLA in healthy donors. PCR used 60 Vbeta primers and 13 Jbeta primers. The table came from immunoSEQ multiplex PCR; TCRdb's copy has only in-frame clones and leaves some out. Its table lists more than 200,000 clones. The sample taken for sequencing was PBMCs. Receptors were obtained from a woman aged 25-40 years in good health and CMV-seropositive.

The chain joins TRBV2 to TRBJ1-1; 9 nucleotides line up with TRBD1. This CDR3 spans 15 amino acids. Germline V gives CDR1 SNHLY, CDR2 FYNNEI. V lost 8 bases, J lost 1 base, and 8 bases stayed unmatched. The CDR3 nucleotides read TGTGCCAGCCGACGGGACAGGGCGCCGAACACTGAAGCTTTCTTT. Translation gives CASRRDRAPNTEAFF. Full variable domain (remainder filled in from reference TRBV2 and TRBJ1-1): EPEVTQTPSHQVTQMGQEVILRCVPISNHLYFYWYRQILGQKVEFLVSFYNNEISEKSEIFDDQFSVERPDGSNFTLKIRSTKLEDSAMYFCASRRDRAPNTEAFFGQGTRLTVV.

The V call is TRBV2, the J call TRBJ1-5; D perhaps matches TRBD1 (5 bases). Germline values: CDR1 SNHLY, CDR2 FYNNEI. V dropped 4 bases and J dropped 4 bases, with 11 bases sitting between them. The CDR3 has 14 amino acids. CDR3 loop: CASSGLTENQPQHF. DNA for the CDR3: TGTGCCAGCAGTGGCTTGACAGAGAATCAGCCCCAGCATTTT. Based on the CDR3 plus reference TRBV2 and TRBJ1-5, the full variable domain is EPEVTQTPSHQVTQMGQEVILRCVPISNHLYFYWYRQILGQKVEFLVSFYNNEISEKSEIFDDQFSVERPDGSNFTLKIRSTKLEDSAMYFCASSGLTENQPQHFGDGTRLSIL.

With regard to this clone: The sample holds other DNA sequences that translate to the same CDR3. The chain has TRBV5-1 and TRBJ2-5, with a possible D match to TRBD2 (6 bases). Germline V gene data show CDR1 as SGHRS and CDR2 as YFSETQ. CDR3 length: 13 amino acids. The ends were cut back, 4 bases at V and 1 base at J, with 8 bases in the middle. The DNA of the CDR3 is TGCGCCAGCAGCCCCGGGAGCCAAGAGACCCAGTACTTC. It translates to CASSPGSQETQYF.

The chain employs TRBV9 and TRBJ2-5, with 9 nucleotides matching TRBD2. J was trimmed by 4 bases and V by 3 bases; bases with no gene match: 7. The CDR3 extends over 15 amino acids. Germline CDR1 reads SGDLS; CDR2 reads YYNGEE. The CDR3 spells CASSEGRREGETQYF. The CDR3 bases are TGTGCCAGCAGCGAGGGGAGGCGGGAGGGAGAGACCCAGTACTTC.

The V gene is TRBV11-3, the J gene TRBJ2-2, with 8 positions matching TRBD1. V was pared by 5 bases and J by 7 bases, with 3 bases of the junction left unmatched. The CDR3 runs to 13 residues. CDR1 and CDR2 (germline): SGHNT, YENEEA. In DNA form, the CDR3 reads TGTGCCAGCAGCCGGACAGGGCACGGGGAGCTGTTTTTT. Encoded protein: CASSRTGHGELFF.

Concerning this clone: At one end the junction does not follow the germline gene, possibly because of a read error. The chain joins TRBV7-2 to TRBJ2-7; TRBD2 matches at 15 bases. There are 16 residues in the CDR3. Germline V gene data show CDR1 as SGHTA and CDR2 as FQGNSA. CDR3: CASSLGLAGGDYEQYF. Written as DNA, the CDR3 is TGTGCCAGCAGTTTAGGACTAGCGGGGGGGGACTACGAGCAGTACTTC. The full variable domain, rest sourced from reference TRBV7-2 and TRBJ2-7, is GAGVSQSPSNKVTEKGKDVELRCDPISGHTALYWYRQSLGQGLEFLIYFQGNSAPDKSGLPSDRFSAERTGGSVSTLTIQRTQQEDSAVYLCASSLGLAGGDYEQYFGPGTRLTVT.

This rearrangement joins TRBV30 to TRBJ2-1, with TRBD2 matching over 10 bases. V lost 8 bases to trimming and J lost 8 bases; unmatched junction nucleotides: 9. The CDR3 contains 13 residues. Germline CDR1 GTSNPN, CDR2 SVGIG (reference sequence). The CDR3 sequence is CAGGASGRHEQFF. The CDR3 DNA follows: TGTGCCGGGGGTGCTAGCGGGAGACATGAGCAGTTCTTC.

The chain couples TRBV11-2 to TRBJ2-2; D remains ambiguous. CDR3 length equals 13 residues. Per germline, CDR1 SGHAT and CDR2 FQNNGV. V was cut by 5 bases and J by 7 bases, with 11 bases left in between. CDR3 nucleotide sequence: TGTGCCAGCAGCCTCTTGACGGGCGGGGAGCTGTTTTTT. Its protein is CASSLLTGGELFF. Variable domain in full (rest from reference TRBV11-2 and TRBJ2-2): EAGVAQSPRYKIIEKRQSVAFWCNPISGHATLYWYQQILGQGPKLLIQFQNNGVVDDSQLPKDRFSAERLKGVDSTLKIQPAKLEDSAVYLCASSLLTGGELFFGEGSRLTVL.

This chain joins TRBV4-3 and TRBJ2-2, with a tentative D call TRBD1 (5 bases). The CDR3 totals 16 residues. Looked up from germline, CDR1 is LGHNA and CDR2 is YSLEER. Trimming cost V 1 base and J 3 bases, with 12 bases left between them. The CDR3 DNA reads as TGCGCCAGCAGCCAAGGCGCGGCAGGGTACACCGGGGAGCTGTTTTTT. It specifies CASSQGAAGYTGELFF.

The gene calls are TRBV7-2 and TRBJ1-4; D unresolved. This CDR3 has 14 amino acids. The germline V and J ends were trimmed by 3 bases and 0 bases, with 5 bases remaining between them. Germline lookup yields CDR1 SGHTA and CDR2 FQGNSA. The CDR3 sequence is CASSFTATNEKLFF. CDR3 bases: TGTGCCAGCAGCTTCACTGCAACTAATGAAAAACTGTTTTTT.

The rearrangement links TRBV7-2 to TRBJ1-2; perhaps TRBD1 as D (6 bases). The CDR3 runs 16 residues. Between the trimmed V and J ends, which lost 0 bases and 2 bases, there was a span of 13 bases. Germline V gene lookup returns CDR1 SGHTA and CDR2 FQGNSA. In DNA form, the CDR3 reads TGTGCCAGCAGCTTAGCGCGGGGGCGGATGAACTATGGCTACACCTTC. Its protein product is CASSLARGRMNYGYTF. The whole variable domain, filled in from reference TRBV7-2 and TRBJ1-2, reads GAGVSQSPSNKVTEKGKDVELRCDPISGHTALYWYRQSLGQGLEFLIYFQGNSAPDKSGLPSDRFSAERTGGSVSTLTIQRTQQEDSAVYLCASSLARGRMNYGYTFGSGTRLTVV.

The chain couples TRBV6-1 to TRBJ1-2; 8 positions match TRBD1. Germline V CDR1 and CDR2: MNHNS, SASEGT. The CDR3 consists of 15 residues. V dropped 6 bases and J dropped 6; count of bases not matched to a gene: 12. CDR3 sequence: CASSLTMTGVDGYTF. CDR3 in DNA: TGTGCCAGCAGCCTAACCATGACAGGGGTGGATGGCTACACCTTC.

This rearrangement joins TRBV30 to TRBJ2-7, with 9 bases lining up with TRBD2. CDR1 and CDR2 (germline): GTSNPN, SVGIG (reference sequence). Germline trimming cut 3 bases from V and 4 bases from J; bases unmatched to any gene: 4. There are 13 residues in the CDR3. The DNA of the CDR3 is TGTGCCTGGAGGACTAGCGGAACTTACGAGCAGTACTTC. Translating it yields CAWRTSGTYEQYF.

CDR3 bases: TGTGCCTGGAGATTAGGGGACACTGAAGCTTTCTTT. The encoded protein is CAWRLGDTEAFF. The chain has TRBV30 and TRBJ1-1; the D gene is possibly TRBD1 (5 bases). The CDR3 is 12 amino acids. The germline V and J ends were trimmed by 3 bases and 3 bases, with 8 bases remaining between them. In germline, CDR1 is GTSNPN, CDR2 SVGIG (reference sequence).

V is TRBV4-2 and J is TRBJ2-7; TRBD2 might be the D (5 bases). In germline, CDR1 is LGHNA, CDR2 YNFKEQ. The CDR3 spans 14 residues. V was trimmed by 1 base and J by 0 bases, leaving 7 bases between them. CDR3 coding DNA: TGTGCCAGCAGCCAAGGCGACTACTCCTACGAGCAGTACTTC. Translated, it gives CASSQGDYSYEQYF.